The 27 T cell receptor beta chains in this list originate from one sample, sequenced in a study of T cell repertoires in cytomegalovirus infection. Each CDR3 protein is one row after TCRdb ran MiXCR on the reads. The sample yields more than 90,000 distinct CDR3 sequences, over 9.5% seen once. For these receptors, no antigen is known. Sequencing was performed on PBMCs, sequenced either directly or after in vitro stimulation (not recorded which). The receptors come from a human donor in good health (CMV status not recorded). Some clones in this sample may be carry-over from other donors' samples.

In its sample, this clonotype was seen a few times. The J gene is TRBJ2-3, the V gene TRBV19; D perhaps matches TRBD2 (5 bases). The V end lost 5 bases, the J end lost 2 bases, and 11 bases lay between the germline ends. CDR3 size: 14 residues. Germline loops: CDR1 LNHDA, CDR2 SQIVND (reference sequence). The CDR3 spells CASSAWRYTDTQYF. The CDR3 region has the DNA TGTGCCAGTAGTGCGTGGAGGTACACAGATACGCAGTATTTT.

This clonotype was found once. A clone one base away is much larger, so this may be a read error. A read error is likely, as this CDR3 ends without the conserved phenylalanine or tryptophan. This sequence joins TRBV4-1 and TRBJ1-5; D gene ambiguous. This CDR3 is built from 14 residues. V was trimmed by 4 bases and J by 0 bases, leaving 7 bases between them. Germline loops: CDR1 MGHRA, CDR2 YSYEKL. CDR3 protein: CASSLEGSNQPQHL. The CDR3 DNA follows: TGCGCCAGCAGCCTTGAGGGTAGCAATCAGCCCCAGCATTTA.

The sample holds a few counts of this clonotype. V is TRBV19 and J is TRBJ1-4, with 11 positions matching TRBD1. V lost 6 bases to trimming and J lost 4 bases; unmatched junction nucleotides: 4. Germline CDR1 reads LNHDA; CDR2 reads SQIVND (reference sequence). There are 15 residues in the CDR3. CDR3 region: CASSTGTGGNEKLFF. The CDR3 coding sequence is TGTGCCAGTAGCACCGGGACAGGGGGTAATGAAAAACTGTTTTTT. Filled out from reference TRBV19 and TRBJ1-4, the complete variable domain reads DGGITQSPKYLFRKEGQNVTLSCEQNLNHDAMYWYRQDPGQGLRLIYYSQIVNDFQKGDIAEGYSVSREKKESFPLTVTSAQKNPTAFYLCASSTGTGGNEKLFFGSGTQLSVL.

This clonotype came up a few times. V usage is TRBV7-3 and J usage is TRBJ2-3, with TRBD2 matching 12 bases. The V segment lost 2 bases and the J segment 8 bases; nucleotides outside the gene matches: 8. This CDR3 has 16 amino acids. Germline CDR1 reads SGHTA; CDR2 reads FQGTGA. The CDR3 reads CASSLAGTSGQSTQYF. DNA of the CDR3: TGTGCCAGCAGCTTAGCCGGGACTAGCGGGCAATCTACGCAGTATTTT.

This clonotype was seen many times. The V and J genes are TRBV7-6 and TRBJ2-3, with 12 bases matching TRBD2. The CDR3 has 16 residues. V dropped 5 bases and J dropped 2; count of bases not matched to a gene: 5. CDR1 and CDR2 from the germline V gene are SGHVS and FNYEAQ. CDR3 loop: CASSRTSGRFTDTQYF. The CDR3 bases are TGTGCCAGCAGCAGAACTAGCGGGAGGTTCACAGATACGCAGTATTTT.

In this sample, this clonotype turned up a few times. V gene TRBV6-6 combines with J gene TRBJ2-1; the match to TRBD2 covers 14 bases. Germline V gene data show CDR1 as MNHNY and CDR2 as SVGAGI (reference sequence). CDR3 length: 15 amino acids. J was trimmed by 9 bases and V by 4 bases; bases with no gene match: 5. Written as DNA, the CDR3 is TGTGCCAGCAGTTCGGGACTAGCGGGAGAGGTTGAGCAGTTCTTC. Protein: CASSSGLAGEVEQFF.

This clonotype was seen many times. The CDR3 region is CASRSGTSGAYEQYV. The CDR3 nucleotides are TGTGCCAGCAGATCCGGGACTAGCGGGGCCTACGAGCAGTACGTC. This chain joins TRBV7-8 and TRBJ2-7, with TRBD2 matching over 13 bases. The CDR3 loop spans 15 amino acids. The trim removed 6 bases at V and 2 bases at J, leaving 4 bases unmatched. In germline, CDR1 is SGHVS, CDR2 FQNEAQ.

This chain joins TRBV5-4 and TRBJ1-2; 9 bases align to TRBD1. Germline V gives CDR1 SGHNT, CDR2 YYREEE (reference sequence). The CDR3 is 15 amino acids. Trimming removed 3 bases from V and 4 bases from J; junction bases left unmatched: 7. CDR3 coding DNA: TGTGCCAGCAGCTCCGGGACAGGGTTCCGCTATGGCTACACCTTC. Encoded protein: CASSSGTGFRYGYTF. The variable domain in full, completed from reference TRBV5-4 and TRBJ1-2, reads ETGVTQSPTHLIKTRGQQVTLRCSSQSGHNTVSWYQQALGQGPQFIFQYYREEENGRGNFPPRFSGLQFPNYSSELNVNALELDDSALYLCASSSGTGFRYGYTFGSGTRLTVV.

This clonotype has a handful of counts. The rearrangement uses TRBV27 and TRBJ2-2, with 7 bases aligning to TRBD2. Germline V CDR1 and CDR2: MNHEY, SMNVEV (reference sequence). CDR3 size: 15 residues. After removal of 3 bases from V and 6 bases from J, the junction contained 7 bases not matched to a gene. CDR3 nucleotide sequence: TGTGCCAGCAGTTTTTGGCGGGAGAGGCCCGGGGAGCTGTTTTTT. Translating gives CASSFWRERPGELFF.

A few counts support this clonotype. The rearrangement links TRBV10-3 to TRBJ2-1; D possibly corresponds to TRBD2 (5 bases). This CDR3 spans 13 amino acids. Trimming left V 10 bases short and J 8 bases short, with 18 bases between. Germline V gene data show CDR1 as ENHRY and CDR2 as SYGVKD. CDR3 bases: TGTGCCACCCTAGCAAACGATGTCGATGAGCAGTTCTTC. As protein: CATLANDVDEQFF.

In its sample, this clonotype was seen a few times. V usage is TRBV9 and J usage is TRBJ1-1; D might be TRBD1 (5 bases). The CDR3 is made up of 16 amino acids. Trimming took off 3 bases at V and 0 bases at J, with 15 bases between the two ends. Germline V gives CDR1 SGDLS, CDR2 YYNGEE. In DNA, the CDR3 is TGTGCCAGCAGCGCCGGCCAGGGTCGAGTGAACACTGAAGCTTTCTTT. Amino acids: CASSAGQGRVNTEAFF.

This clonotype came up many times. This chain connects TRBV7-9 to TRBJ2-7; TRBD1 agrees at 9 bases. Germline CDR1 SEHNR, CDR2 FQNEAQ (reference sequence). CDR3 length equals 16 residues. With 4 bases clipped from V and 2 bases from J, the junction kept 9 bases outside the gene matches. CDR3 DNA: TGTGCCAGCAGCTCAGTGGACAGGGGTGCGACCTACGAGCAGTACTTC. It is translated as CASSSVDRGATYEQYF.

Here the CDR3 reads CASSEVDGRTGGELFF. The CDR3 nucleotides are TGTGCCAGCAGTGAAGTGGACGGGAGAACGGGCGGGGAGCTGTTTTTT. The chain is built from TRBV2 and TRBJ2-2, with a possible D match to TRBD2 (6 bases). This CDR3 has 16 amino acids. Germline V gene lookup returns CDR1 SNHLY and CDR2 FYNNEI. The germline V and J ends were trimmed by 1 base and 7 bases, with 16 bases remaining between them.

Worth noting for this clonotype: A single base separates this from a much larger clone, so it may be a read error. The rearrangement links TRBV15 to TRBJ2-7; no clear D. V lost 5 bases to trimming and J lost 3 bases, with 14 bases between them. The CDR3 runs to 14 residues. Germline V CDR1 and CDR2: LNHNV, YYDKDF (reference sequence). Here the CDR3 reads CATSGRTENYEQYF. DNA of the CDR3: TGTGCCACCAGCGGACGGACGGAAAACTACGAGCAGTACTTC.

J is TRBJ2-1 and V is TRBV6-2 or TRBV6-3; 12 nucleotides line up with TRBD2. The CDR3 is 17 amino acids. In germline, CDR1 is MNHEY, CDR2 SVGEGT. V trimming: 6 bases; J trimming: 4 bases; junction bases outside the gene matches: 10. Written as DNA, the CDR3 is TGTGCCAGCAGCCCTACCCCCCTAGCGGGAGGGTACAATGAGCAGTTCTTC. This encodes CASSPTPLAGGYNEQFF.

In this sample, this clonotype turned up many times. This chain connects TRBV6-2 or TRBV6-3 to TRBJ2-1; 16 bases fit TRBD2. V lost 5 bases, J lost 10 bases, and 5 bases stayed unmatched. The CDR3 is 15 amino acids. Germline values: CDR1 MNHEY, CDR2 SVGEGT. The CDR3 here is CASSGTSGRAGEQFF. CDR3 in DNA: TGTGCCAGCAGTGGGACTAGCGGGAGGGCCGGGGAGCAGTTCTTC.

The chain links TRBV25-1 to TRBJ2-1, with TRBD1 identical over 9 bases. V gave up 1 base and J gave up 6 bases; unmatched junction bases: 10. Germline CDR1 is MGHDK and CDR2 is SYGVNS. CDR3 length equals 17 residues. The CDR3 reads CASSESRWRTGANEQFF. CDR3 nucleotides: TGTGCCAGCAGTGAATCTCGTTGGAGGACAGGGGCCAATGAGCAGTTCTTC.

This clonotype has a handful of counts. The gene calls are TRBV29-1 and TRBJ1-1; weak D call: TRBD1 (6 bases). There are 19 residues in the CDR3. CDR1 and CDR2 (germline): SQVTM, ANQGSEA. V was pared by 7 bases and J by 2 bases, with 32 bases between. The CDR3 loop is CSATGSGVSRNRANTEAFF. The CDR3 nucleotides are TGCAGCGCTACAGGGTCCGGTGTGTCCCGAAATAGGGCCAACACTGAAGCTTTCTTT.

The V call is TRBV7-2, the J call TRBJ2-1, with 15 bases aligning to TRBD2. Trimming removed 5 bases from V and 7 bases from J; junction bases left unmatched: 21. CDR3 length equals 21 residues. CDR1 is SGHTA and CDR2 is FQGNSA in the germline V gene. CDR3: CASSRHGLAGGATIVGNEQFF. The CDR3 DNA reads as TGTGCCAGCAGCCGCCACGGACTAGCGGGAGGGGCGACTATAGTAGGTAATGAGCAGTTCTTC.

This clonotype has at least ten counts. The chain links TRBV28 to TRBJ2-3, with 9 bases matching TRBD2. J gave up 4 bases and V 4 bases, and 3 bases lay outside the gene matches. The CDR3 length is 14 residues. Per the germline V gene, CDR1 is MDHEN and CDR2 is SYDVKM. DNA of the CDR3: TGTGCCAGCAGTTCGACTAGCGGTTCAGATACGCAGTATTTT. Translation: CASSSTSGSDTQYF.

The rearrangement links TRBV27 to TRBJ2-3; 11 bases fit TRBD2. Germline loops: CDR1 MNHEY, CDR2 SMNVEV (reference sequence). The V gene end was trimmed by 5 bases and the J gene end by 4 bases; junction bases not matched to a gene: 8. The CDR3 is made up of 16 amino acids. The CDR3, as DNA: TGTGCCAGCAGTGCCGTAGCGGGAGGGGGGGCAGATACGCAGTATTTT. Translating gives CASSAVAGGGADTQYF.

This clonotype was observed a handful of times. The chain is built from TRBV6-2 or TRBV6-3 and TRBJ2-1, with 14 bases identical to TRBD2. This CDR3 is 15 amino acids long. V shed 5 bases, J shed 8 bases, and the junction held 5 bases outside the gene matches. Looked up from germline, CDR1 is MNHEY and CDR2 is SVGEGT. In nucleotides, the CDR3 is TGTGCCAGCAGTACCGGGACTAGCGGGAGCGATGAGCAGTTCTTC. This encodes CASSTGTSGSDEQFF.

The V gene is TRBV4-3, the J gene TRBJ1-1; D not resolved. Trimming shortened V by 0 bases and J by 7 bases, and 9 bases separated the two germline ends. This CDR3 contains 13 residues. The V gene's germline CDR1 is LGHNA and CDR2 YSLEER. The CDR3 protein is CASSQDLPREAFF. The CDR3 DNA is TGCGCCAGCAGCCAAGATCTCCCCCGTGAAGCTTTCTTT.

This clonotype was counted a few times. The chain employs TRBV19 and TRBJ2-3, with 9 bases that match TRBD2. There are 15 residues in the CDR3. The ends lost 10 bases at V and 2 bases at J; junction bases unmatched: 10. CDR1 and CDR2 from the germline V gene are LNHDA and SQIVND (reference sequence). CDR3 sequence: CATMRLAGLTDTQYF. The CDR3 nucleotides are TGTGCCACAATGAGGCTAGCGGGACTCACAGATACGCAGTATTTT. Complete variable domain (other parts from reference TRBV19 and TRBJ2-3): DGGITQSPKYLFRKEGQNVTLSCEQNLNHDAMYWYRQDPGQGLRLIYYSQIVNDFQKGDIAEGYSVSREKKESFPLTVTSAQKNPTAFYLCATMRLAGLTDTQYFGPGTRLTVL.

V usage is TRBV11-2 and J usage is TRBJ2-7; possible D gene TRBD2, 6 bases. This CDR3 has 14 residues. V was shortened by 3 bases and J by 2 bases, with 11 bases between the two germline ends. Germline V gene data show CDR1 as SGHAT and CDR2 as FQNNGV. The CDR3 nucleotides are TGTGCCAGCAGCTTCACGGGAGTCCCCTACGAGCAGTACGTC. Protein sequence: CASSFTGVPYEQYV.

This clonotype was observed a few times. This sequence joins TRBV12-5 and TRBJ2-1; the D call may be TRBD1 or TRBD2 (5 bases each). The CDR3 is 17 residues long. Germline V gene data show CDR1 as LGHNT and CDR2 as FRNRAP. V was cut by 0 bases and J by 1 base, with 13 bases left in between. CDR3 protein: CASGLVLGADSYNEQFF. As DNA, the CDR3 is TGTGCTAGTGGTTTGGTACTCGGGGCGGATTCCTACAATGAGCAGTTCTTC.

V usage is TRBV18 and J usage is TRBJ2-5; TRBD2 is a possible D gene (5 bases). The germline gives CDR1 KGHSH, CDR2 LQKENI. V lost 3 bases, J lost 5 bases, and 13 bases lay in between. This CDR3 is built from 14 residues. CDR3 DNA: TGTGCCAGCTCACCGAAGGGTCGGAGGGAGACCCAGTACTTC. Its translation: CASSPKGRRETQYF.